The clone carrying this T cell receptor (beta chain) was found many times. The target antigen is unknown. This specimen belongs to a study of T cells after yellow fever vaccination. Study observations and caveats: Post-booster reappearance was seen for most primary-vaccination clones (just under 97% CD4, about 90% CD8).

TCRdb called the 5' RACE reads again in MiXCR, with one record for every CDR3 protein. The sample includes 620,000 or so distinct CDR3 sequences, more than 9% seen only once; the top ten take 15%. The source is a man aged 25-45 years who received the YFV17D yellow fever vaccine. The sample here was PBMCs, taken on the day of the yellow fever booster vaccination.

DNA of the CDR3: TGTGCCAGCAGCTTAGTTCTCTCGGGAAGTACTGAAGCTTTCTTT. The encoded protein is CASSLVLSGSTEAFF. The genes are TRBV7-9 and TRBJ1-1; no definite D call. CDR1 SEHNR and CDR2 FQNEAQ come from the germline V gene (reference sequence). The V end lost 1 base, the J end lost 5 bases, and 14 bases lay between the germline ends. This CDR3 has 15 amino acids.